A single TCR beta chain is shown here with its context. Its antigen is still unknown. No base quality values were provided; no much bigger clone lies one nucleotide off. The trial excluded patients who had a history of autoimmune disease or who were on systemic immunosuppression. Peripheral blood for TCR sequencing was collected from all dose cohorts at baseline, on cycle 4 day 1, and on cycle 7 day 1. The samples were taken from a phase I, first-in-human, multicenter, open-label dose-escalation trial of ivuxolimab. Adults with locally advanced or metastatic melanoma, renal cell, hepatocellular, or head and neck squamous cell carcinoma were enrolled in the trial. Before TCR sequencing, CD4+ and CD8+ T cells were separately sorted from peripheral blood. V loses 4 bases at its end and J loses 5 bases; junction bases beyond the gene matches: 9. Reading the germline V gene (reference sequence) gives CDR1 GTSNPN and CDR2 SVGIG. The CDR3, cysteine through phenylalanine, is 14 amino acids long. The CDR3 DNA has 42 bases and is translated from base 1.

Genomic DNA was extracted from sorted cells for sequencing of the TCRbeta CDR3 region. The immunoSEQ Assay was used for sequencing of TCRbeta CDR3 regions. TCRdb retrieved this table from immuneACCESS and kept in-frame rearrangements only. Not all clones are present; in checked studies, unresolved V genes account for under half, and no reason is known for the remainder. The sample includes tens of thousands of clones, with about 88% observed a single time. Together, the top ten hold roughly a sixth of the sample. This sample stems from a study of OX40 agonist ivuxolimab in advanced cancers. As for the study more broadly: The costimulatory receptor OX40 (CD134) was targeted by ivuxolimab, a fully human IgG2 agonistic monoclonal antibody. Intravenous ivuxolimab was administered to patients every 2 weeks at six dose levels: 0.01, 0.1, 0.3, 1.5, 3 and 10 mg/kg. Of the 50 to 55 patients in dose escalation, approximately 20 had hepatocellular carcinoma, roughly 15 had melanoma, 9 had renal cell carcinoma and 9 had head and neck cancer. In the dose-escalation cohort, around 80% of patients were male, and the mean age was around 60 years with a range of roughly 20 to 85. Patients were allowed to have had prior anti-PD-1, anti-PD-L1 or anti-CTLA-4 therapy, and 30% to 50% of the dose-escalation patients had previously received checkpoint inhibitors. Partial responses occurred in three dose-escalation patients: two with cutaneous melanoma and one with hepatocellular carcinoma. Peripheral TCRbeta sequencing was intended to test whether TCR sequence diversity was altered and clonal T-cell expansion was caused by ivuxolimab. The paper reports the monotherapy dose-escalation portion (N of about 56 patients) of the phase I ivuxolimab trial. What the work shows at the level of the full study, not this receptor alone: After ivuxolimab, CD8+ T cells had more expanded clones than CD4+ T cells on average. Low levels of normalized T-cell clonal expansion were also seen in some nonresponding patients. Clonal expansion of both CD4+ and CD8+ blood T cells was observed from baseline to week 6 at doses 0.1 to 3.0 mg/kg. Which antigens the clonally expanded peripheral T cells were specific for was not determined. In the 0.1-3.0 mg/kg groups, partial responders had among the lowest normalized peripheral clonal expansion, particularly in CD8+ T cells.

The source of this sequence is an adult with an advanced solid tumor such as melanoma, head and neck, liver or kidney cancer. The sequencing used CD4+ or CD8+ T cells sorted from blood, collected in a trial of the OX40 agonist ivuxolimab. In this chain, TRBV30 is recombined with TRBJ1-1; 8 bases in the junction line up with TRBD1. The CDR3 has the sequence CAWTFGQGETEAFF. The nucleotide sequence reads TGTGCCTGGACATTCGGACAGGGAGAAACTGAAGCTTTCTTT.